The 13 T cell receptor beta chains presented below share a single source sample, sequenced in a study of T cell responses to AZD1222 COVID-19 vaccine. Only in-frame clones appear in the TCRdb table, and some are missing; sequencing was by immunoSEQ multiplex PCR. The sample yields some 200,000 clones, roughly 90% seen once. The specimen was peripheral blood, collected 28 days after the second AZD1222 dose. All receptors come from an adult who received the AZD1222 COVID-19 vaccine.

The gene calls are TRBV27 and TRBJ2-3; 9 nucleotides align to TRBD1. V was pared by 7 bases and J by 6 bases, with 5 bases of the junction left unmatched. The CDR3 sequence is 13 residues long. In germline, CDR1 is MNHEY, CDR2 SMNVEV (reference sequence). CDR3 nucleotides: TGTGCCAGCAAACAGGGGGCTGTGGATACGCAGTATTTT. Translating gives CASKQGAVDTQYF.

This rearrangement joins TRBV28 to TRBJ1-2; TRBD1 might be the D (5 bases). The germline gives CDR1 MDHEN, CDR2 SYDVKM. The CDR3 is made up of 14 amino acids. The germline V and J ends were trimmed by 6 bases and 3 bases, with 14 bases remaining between them. The CDR3 region is CASSSSGFDYGYTF. The CDR3 nucleotides read TGTGCCAGCAGCTCCTCAGGGTTTGACTATGGCTACACCTTC.

The rearrangement links TRBV7-3 to TRBJ1-1, with TRBD1 as a possible D gene (5 bases). The CDR3 totals 13 residues. The germline gives CDR1 SGHTA, CDR2 FQGTGA. The V and J ends lost 6 bases and 0 bases respectively, with 8 bases between them. The CDR3 DNA is TGTGCCAGCAGAGAACAGGTGAACACTGAAGCTTTCTTT. It is translated as CASREQVNTEAFF.

This clone was seen a single time. The chain combines TRBV11-2 with TRBJ2-6; D is unresolved. The CDR3 has 17 residues. Germline assignment: CDR1 SGHAT and CDR2 FQNNGV. V shed 0 bases and J shed 0 bases, with 9 bases lying between them. The CDR3 is CASSLDWRPSGANVLTF. The CDR3 bases are TGTGCCAGCAGCTTAGATTGGCGCCCCTCTGGGGCCAACGTCCTGACTTTC.

This clone has a single count. This sequence joins TRBV19 and TRBJ2-7, with D perhaps TRBD1 (8 bases). V lost 6 bases and J lost 1, with 16 bases in between. The germline V gene encodes CDR1 LNHDA and CDR2 SQIVND (reference sequence). This CDR3 contains 15 residues. The CDR3: CASSPTGGVSYEQYF. In DNA, the CDR3 is TGTGCCAGTAGCCCCACAGGGGGGGTATCCTACGAGCAGTACTTC.

This chain uses TRBV5-1 with TRBJ1-1, with 9 bases identical to TRBD1. V shed 3 bases and J 8 bases; nucleotides not matched to a gene: 8. Germline CDR1 SGHRS, CDR2 YFSETQ. The length of the CDR3 is 14 residues. In DNA, the CDR3 is TGCGCCAGCAGCTCGGGACAGGGCAATTCGGAAGCTTTCTTT. This translates into CASSSGQGNSEAFF.

The rearrangement joins TRBV19 to TRBJ2-2; 8 bases fit TRBD2. Germline trimming cut 5 bases from V and 6 bases from J; bases unmatched to any gene: 14. Looked up from germline, CDR1 is LNHDA and CDR2 is SQIVND (reference sequence). There are 17 residues in the CDR3. CDR3 in DNA: TGTGCCAGTAGTCTCCCCAGCGGGAGCGGTGGACCCGGGGAGCTGTTTTTT. Its translation is CASSLPSGSGGPGELFF.

The J gene is TRBJ1-2, the V gene TRBV6-5, with D perhaps matching TRBD1 (6 bases). The CDR3 consists of 14 residues. The ends were cut back, 2 bases at V and 3 bases at J, with 10 bases in the middle. Germline-derived CDR1 and CDR2 are MNHEY and SVGAGI. This chain's CDR3 is CASSYGGGDYGYTF. The DNA for the CDR3 is TGTGCCAGCAGTTACGGGGGGGGCGACTATGGCTACACCTTC.

The V and J genes are TRBV6-5 and TRBJ2-3; 8 bases align to TRBD2. The V gene's germline CDR1 is MNHEY and CDR2 SVGAGI. The CDR3 extends over 13 amino acids. The V and J ends lost 2 bases and 8 bases, in that order; junction bases with no gene match: 3. As DNA, the CDR3 is TGTGCCAGCAGTTACCGGGGGGGAGGTACGCAGTATTTT. The encoded protein is CASSYRGGGTQYF.

The CDR3 loop reads CASSLPNTGELFF. The CDR3, as DNA: TGTGCCAGCAGCTTACCTAACACCGGGGAGCTGTTTTTT. The V gene is TRBV11-3, the J gene TRBJ2-2; D gene uncertain. The CDR3 totals 13 residues. Germline CDR1 and CDR2: SGHNT and YENEEA. Between the trimmed V and J ends, which lost 2 bases and 2 bases, there was a span of 3 bases.

The V and J genes are TRBV11-2 and TRBJ2-7; possibly TRBD2 for D (6 bases). The CDR3 loop spans 16 amino acids. Germline lookup yields CDR1 SGHAT and CDR2 FQNNGV. Trimming left V 5 bases short and J 2 bases short, with 19 bases between. In nucleotides, the CDR3 is TGTGCCAGCAGCGGTTTTGGGGGGAGAACCACCTACGAGCAGTACTTC. Its protein product is CASSGFGGRTTYEQYF.

The genes are TRBV27 and TRBJ1-2; D ambiguous. The CDR3 is 15 residues long. Germline assignment: CDR1 MNHEY and CDR2 SMNVEV (reference sequence). V was cut by 5 bases and J by 4 bases, with 17 bases left in between. CDR3 residues: CASSPSIGIFYGYTF. The CDR3 DNA reads TGTGCCAGCAGTCCATCCATCGGCATATTCTATGGCTACACCTTC.

The J gene is TRBJ1-2, the V gene TRBV19; 9 positions match TRBD1. CDR1 is LNHDA, CDR2 SQIVND, per germline (reference sequence). The CDR3 runs to 15 residues. Germline trimming cut 5 bases from V and 7 bases from J; bases unmatched to any gene: 11. CDR3 in DNA: TGTGCCAGTAGTCTTACGACTACAGGGGGCGGTGGCTACACCTTC. Protein: CASSLTTTGGGGYTF.